The table lists the clone carrying this TCR beta chain with a few counts. The CDR3 totals 13 residues. The V gene lost 5 bases and the J gene lost 3 bases, with 13 bases spanning the gap. Germline-derived CDR1 and CDR2 are DFQATT and SNEGSKA (reference sequence). The record originates from a study of T-cell reconstitution after alpha-beta-depleted transplantation in children. Preparation of the TCRbeta library was carried out with unique molecular identifiers. MiXCR, applied by TCRdb to the PCR reads, yields one record per CDR3 protein. Of about 500,000 distinct CDR3 sequences listed, approximately 30% were seen once; the top ten hold around 2.5%.

The sequence was collected from a human donor who donated a stem cell graft to a child with aplastic anemia. The V call is TRBV20-1, the J call TRBJ1-1; D is undetermined. The sample was PBMCs from the stem cell graft donor, taken from the stem cell graft. CDR3 in DNA: TGCAGTGCTTATAGACAAGTACACACTGAAGCTTTCTTT. It specifies CSAYRQVHTEAFF.